The sequence of this TCR beta chain was determined in a study of CD8+ T cells in alopecia areata. RNA was extracted and reverse transcribed into cDNA as the sequencing template. TCRdb keeps only in-frame clones here, not all; method: immunoSEQ multiplex PCR. The table lists some 170,000 clones, around 71% of them singletons. The source of this sequence is a human donor with alopecia areata. Material: CD8+ T cells sorted from blood, obtained at week 0.

This chain's CDR3 is CSVDERQGWGNEQFF. As DNA, the CDR3 is TGCAGCGTTGATGAGAGGCAGGGATGGGGTAATGAGCAGTTCTTC. The chain carries TRBV29-1 and TRBJ2-1; D possibly corresponds to TRBD1 (5 bases). This CDR3 has 15 residues. Germline V gene lookup returns CDR1 SQVTM and CDR2 ANQGSEA. V lost 3 bases to trimming and J lost 7 bases, with 19 bases between them.